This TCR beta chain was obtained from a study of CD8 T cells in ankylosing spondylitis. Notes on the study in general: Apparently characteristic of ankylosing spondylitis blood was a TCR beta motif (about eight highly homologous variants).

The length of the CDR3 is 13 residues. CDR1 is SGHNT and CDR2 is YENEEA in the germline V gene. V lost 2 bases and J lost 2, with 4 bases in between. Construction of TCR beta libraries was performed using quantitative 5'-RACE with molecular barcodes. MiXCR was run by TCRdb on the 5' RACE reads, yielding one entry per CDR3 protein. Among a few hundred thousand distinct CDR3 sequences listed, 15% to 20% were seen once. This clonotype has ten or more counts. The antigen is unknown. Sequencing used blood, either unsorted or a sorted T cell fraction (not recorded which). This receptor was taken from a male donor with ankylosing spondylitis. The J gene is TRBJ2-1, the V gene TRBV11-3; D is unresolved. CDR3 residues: CASSLLTYNEQFF. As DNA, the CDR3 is TGTGCCAGCAGCTTACTCACCTACAATGAGCAGTTCTTC.